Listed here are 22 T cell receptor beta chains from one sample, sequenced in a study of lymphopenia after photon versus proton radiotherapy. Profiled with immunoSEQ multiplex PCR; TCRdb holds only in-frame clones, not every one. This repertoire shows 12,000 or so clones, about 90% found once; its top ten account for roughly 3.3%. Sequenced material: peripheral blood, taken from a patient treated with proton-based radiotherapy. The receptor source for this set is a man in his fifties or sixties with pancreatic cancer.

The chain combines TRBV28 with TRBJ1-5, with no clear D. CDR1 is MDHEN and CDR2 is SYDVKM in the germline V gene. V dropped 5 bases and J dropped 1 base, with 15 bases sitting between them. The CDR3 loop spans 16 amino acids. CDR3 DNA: TGTGCCAGCAGTCAACTGACAATGGGGAGCAATCAGCCCCAGCATTTT. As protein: CASSQLTMGSNQPQHF.

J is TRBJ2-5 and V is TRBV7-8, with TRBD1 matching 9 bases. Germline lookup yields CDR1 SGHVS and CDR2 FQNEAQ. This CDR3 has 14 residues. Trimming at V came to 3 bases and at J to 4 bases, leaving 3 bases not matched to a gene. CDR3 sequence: CASSLDRGGETQYF. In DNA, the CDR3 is TGTGCCAGCAGCTTGGACAGGGGTGGAGAGACCCAGTACTTC.

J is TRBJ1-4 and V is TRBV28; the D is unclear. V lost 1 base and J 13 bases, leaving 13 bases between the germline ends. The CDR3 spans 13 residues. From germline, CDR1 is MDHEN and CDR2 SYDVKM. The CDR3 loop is CASSLLSAAGLFF. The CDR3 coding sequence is TGTGCCAGCAGTTTATTATCGGCGGCTGGACTGTTTTTT.

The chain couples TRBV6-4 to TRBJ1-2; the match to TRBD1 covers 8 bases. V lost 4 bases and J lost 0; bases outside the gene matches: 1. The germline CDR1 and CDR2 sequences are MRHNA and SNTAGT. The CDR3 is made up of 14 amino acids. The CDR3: CASSAGGTNYGYTF. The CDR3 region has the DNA TGTGCCAGCAGTGCAGGGGGCACTAACTATGGCTACACCTTC.

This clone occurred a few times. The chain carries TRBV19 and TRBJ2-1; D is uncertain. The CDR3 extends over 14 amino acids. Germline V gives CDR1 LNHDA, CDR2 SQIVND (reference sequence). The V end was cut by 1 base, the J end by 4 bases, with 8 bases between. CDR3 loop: CASSIAERYNEQFF. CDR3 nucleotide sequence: TGTGCCAGTAGTATAGCGGAGCGATACAATGAGCAGTTCTTC.

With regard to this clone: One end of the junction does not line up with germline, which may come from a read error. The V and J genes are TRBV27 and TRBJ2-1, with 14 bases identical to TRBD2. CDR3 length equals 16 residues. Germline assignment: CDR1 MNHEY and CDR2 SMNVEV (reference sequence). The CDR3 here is CASSPRTSGRPTRMVF. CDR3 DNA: TGTGCCAGCAGTCCTCGGACTAGCGGGAGGCCCACTCGTATGGTCTTC.

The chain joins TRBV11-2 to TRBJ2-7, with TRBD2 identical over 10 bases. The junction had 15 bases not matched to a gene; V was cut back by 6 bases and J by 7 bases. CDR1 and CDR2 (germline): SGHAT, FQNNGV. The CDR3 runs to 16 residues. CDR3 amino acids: CASRPTAGGSRREQYF. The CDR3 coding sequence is TGTGCCAGCAGACCTACAGCGGGAGGGTCCAGGAGGGAGCAGTACTTC.

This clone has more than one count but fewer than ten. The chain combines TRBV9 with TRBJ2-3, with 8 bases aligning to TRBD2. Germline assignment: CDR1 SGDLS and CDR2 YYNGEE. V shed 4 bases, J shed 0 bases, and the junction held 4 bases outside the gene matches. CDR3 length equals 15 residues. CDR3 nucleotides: TGTGCCAGCAGCATTAGCGGGACTAGCACAGATACGCAGTATTTT. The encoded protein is CASSISGTSTDTQYF.

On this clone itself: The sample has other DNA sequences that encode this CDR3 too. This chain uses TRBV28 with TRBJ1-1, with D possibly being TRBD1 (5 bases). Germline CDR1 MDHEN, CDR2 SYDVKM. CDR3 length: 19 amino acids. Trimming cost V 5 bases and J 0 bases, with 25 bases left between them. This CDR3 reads CASSLPIGGSLFMNTEAFF. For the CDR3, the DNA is TGTGCCAGCAGTCTTCCAATCGGGGGGAGCCTTTTTATGAACACTGAAGCTTTCTTT.

In nucleotides, the CDR3 is TGTGCCTGGAGTACCAGGGGAGGTCAGCCCCAGCATTTT. It specifies CAWSTRGGQPQHF. This chain links TRBV30 with TRBJ1-5, with a weak D call TRBD1 (6 bases). The V end lost 2 bases, the J end lost 6 bases, and 11 bases lay between the germline ends. Germline V gives CDR1 GTSNPN, CDR2 SVGIG (reference sequence). There are 13 residues in the CDR3.

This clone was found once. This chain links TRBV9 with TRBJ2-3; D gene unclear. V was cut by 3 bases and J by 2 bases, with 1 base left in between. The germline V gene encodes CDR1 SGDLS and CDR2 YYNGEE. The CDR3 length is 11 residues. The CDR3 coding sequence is TGTGCCAGCAGCGACACAGATACGCAGTATTTT. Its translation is CASSDTDTQYF. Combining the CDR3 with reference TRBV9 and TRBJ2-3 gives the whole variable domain DSGVTQTPKHLITATGQRVTLRCSPRSGDLSVYWYQQSLDQGLQFLIQYYNGEERAKGNILERFSAQQFPDLHSELNLSSLELGDSALYFCASSDTDTQYFGPGTRLTVL.

The CDR3, as DNA: TGTGCCAGCATGGTCATGTCTGAAGCTTTCTTT. This encodes CASMVMSEAFF. The J gene is TRBJ1-1, the V gene TRBV2; no firm D call. V was shortened by 7 bases and J by 6 bases, with 9 bases between the two germline ends. The CDR3 is 11 amino acids. The germline V gene encodes CDR1 SNHLY and CDR2 FYNNEI.

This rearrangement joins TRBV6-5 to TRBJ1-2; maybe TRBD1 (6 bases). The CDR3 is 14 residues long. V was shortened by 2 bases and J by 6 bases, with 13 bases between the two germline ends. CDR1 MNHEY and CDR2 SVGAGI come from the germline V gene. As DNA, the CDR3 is TGTGCCAGCAGTTACGGGCCGGGGGCTGATGGCTACACCTTC. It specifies CASSYGPGADGYTF.

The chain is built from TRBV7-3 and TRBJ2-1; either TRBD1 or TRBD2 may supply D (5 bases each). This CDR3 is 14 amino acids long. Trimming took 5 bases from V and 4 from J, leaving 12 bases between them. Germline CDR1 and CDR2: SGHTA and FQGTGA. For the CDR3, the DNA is TGTGCCAGCAGCCCCGACGGGGCTTACAATGAGCAGTTCTTC. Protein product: CASSPDGAYNEQFF.

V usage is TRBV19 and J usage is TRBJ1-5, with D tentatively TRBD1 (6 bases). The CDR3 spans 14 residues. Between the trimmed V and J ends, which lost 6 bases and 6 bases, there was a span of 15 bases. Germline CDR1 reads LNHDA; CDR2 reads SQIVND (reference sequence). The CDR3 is CASRGRGGFQPQHF. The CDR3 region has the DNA TGTGCCAGTAGGGGTAGGGGGGGGTTTCAGCCCCAGCATTTT.

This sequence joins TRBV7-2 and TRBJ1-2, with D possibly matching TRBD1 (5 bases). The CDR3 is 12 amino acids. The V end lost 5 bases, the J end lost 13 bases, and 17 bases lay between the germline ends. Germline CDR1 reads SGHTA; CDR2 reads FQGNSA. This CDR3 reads CASSRDGRVRTF. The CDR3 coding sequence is TGTGCCAGCAGCCGGGACGGCCGGGTTCGCACCTTC. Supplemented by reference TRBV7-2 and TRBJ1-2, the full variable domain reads GAGVSQSPSNKVTEKGKDVELRCDPISGHTALYWYRQSLGQGLEFLIYFQGNSAPDKSGLPSDRFSAERTGGSVSTLTIQRTQQEDSAVYLCASSRDGRVRTFGSGTRLTVV.

CDR3 bases: TGTGCCAGCAGCCAAGGGGCTGCGGGAGATGGCTACGAGCAGTACTTC. Amino acid sequence: CASSQGAAGDGYEQYF. This chain uses TRBV5-4 with TRBJ2-5; 7 nucleotides match TRBD2. TRBJ2-7 explains the end of the DNA better; the J call may be wrong. Germline CDR1 reads SGHNT; CDR2 reads YYREEE (reference sequence). The CDR3 runs 16 residues.

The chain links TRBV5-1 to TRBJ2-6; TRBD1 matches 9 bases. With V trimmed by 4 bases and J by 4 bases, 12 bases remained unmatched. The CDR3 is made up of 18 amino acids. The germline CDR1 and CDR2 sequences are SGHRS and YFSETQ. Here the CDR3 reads CASSPLSGQGPGANVLTF. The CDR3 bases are TGCGCCAGCAGCCCTTTATCGGGACAGGGTCCCGGGGCCAACGTCCTGACTTTC.

The CDR3 protein is CAWRRPWGQYEKLFF. CDR3 nucleotide sequence: TGTGCCTGGAGGCGTCCGTGGGGGCAGTATGAAAAACTGTTTTTT. The rearrangement uses TRBV30 and TRBJ1-4; D might be TRBD1 (6 bases). Germline CDR1 GTSNPN, CDR2 SVGIG (reference sequence). Between the trimmed V and J ends, which lost 3 bases and 6 bases, there was a span of 17 bases. The CDR3 runs 15 residues.

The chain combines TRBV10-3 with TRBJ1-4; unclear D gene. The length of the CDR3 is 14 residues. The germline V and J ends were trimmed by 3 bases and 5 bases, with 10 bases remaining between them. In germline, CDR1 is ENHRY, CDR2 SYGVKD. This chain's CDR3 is CAISESDGNEKLFF. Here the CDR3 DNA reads TGTGCCATCAGTGAATCTGACGGAAATGAAAAACTGTTTTTT.

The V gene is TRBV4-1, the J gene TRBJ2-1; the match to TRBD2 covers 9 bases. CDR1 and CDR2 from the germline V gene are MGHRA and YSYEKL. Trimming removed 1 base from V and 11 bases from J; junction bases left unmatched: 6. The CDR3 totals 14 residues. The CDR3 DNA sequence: TGCGCCAGCAGCCAAGGCCCAGCGGGGGGTAAGCAGTTCTTC. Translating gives CASSQGPAGGKQFF.

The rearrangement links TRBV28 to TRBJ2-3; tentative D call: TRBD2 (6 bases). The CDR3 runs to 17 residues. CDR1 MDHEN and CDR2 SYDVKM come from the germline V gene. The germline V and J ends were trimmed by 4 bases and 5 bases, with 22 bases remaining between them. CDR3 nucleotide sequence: TGTGCCAGCAGTTACCTCACCGGGACGGGGGTAAGAGATACGCAGTATTTT. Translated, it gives CASSYLTGTGVRDTQYF.